This T cell receptor beta chain was identified during a study of T cell changes during pregnancy in multiple sclerosis. Germline CDR1 and CDR2: SGHTA and FQGNSA. The trim removed 4 bases at V and 5 bases at J, leaving 9 bases unmatched. This CDR3 spans 15 amino acids. The data were produced by immunoSEQ multiplex PCR, yet TCRdb's version contains in-frame clones alone and is incomplete. The table has some 46,000 clones, 80% to 95% seen once; the top ten hold 0.39%. V gene TRBV7-2 combines with J gene TRBJ1-2, with TRBD1 matching 8 bases. The clonotype comes from a female donor with multiple sclerosis, enrolled in a pregnancy study. The source was CD4+ T cells from peripheral blood mononuclear cells, collected after pregnancy. The CDR3 here is CASSSDRGRAYGYTF. The CDR3 nucleotides read TGTGCCAGCAGCTCCGACAGGGGAAGGGCTTATGGCTACACCTTC.